The sequence of this TCR beta chain was determined in a study of cytomegalovirus exposure and HLA in healthy donors. As for the study in general: Earlier results showed roughly 120 million unique TCR beta sequences derived from about 179 million T cells.

This CDR3 comprises 12 residues. Germline values: CDR1 MGHDK, CDR2 SYGVNS. V was pared by 1 base and J by 4 bases, with 4 bases between. The PCR ran on 60 Vbeta and 13 Jbeta primers. Clones were sequenced by immunoSEQ multiplex PCR, and TCRdb holds only the in-frame ones, with some missing. Among under 110,000 clones listed, about 70% were seen once. This chain joins TRBV25-1 and TRBJ1-2; D unresolved. The sequence came from a woman aged 45-60 years in good health and CMV-seropositive. Sequencing used PBMCs. CDR3 residues: CASSESSYGYTF. The CDR3 coding sequence is TGTGCCAGCAGTGAATCCAGCTATGGCTACACCTTC.